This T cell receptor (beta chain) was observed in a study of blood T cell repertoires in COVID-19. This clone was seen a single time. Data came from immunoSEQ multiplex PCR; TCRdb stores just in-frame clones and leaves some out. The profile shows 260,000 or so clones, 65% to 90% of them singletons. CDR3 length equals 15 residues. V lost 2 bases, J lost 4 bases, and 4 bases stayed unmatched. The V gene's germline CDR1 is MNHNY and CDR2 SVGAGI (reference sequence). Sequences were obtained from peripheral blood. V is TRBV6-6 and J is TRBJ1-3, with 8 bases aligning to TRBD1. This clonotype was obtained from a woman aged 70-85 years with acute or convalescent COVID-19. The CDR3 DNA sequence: TGTGCCAGCAGTTACCCCGGACAGGGAGGAAACACCATATATTTT. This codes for CASSYPGQGGNTIYF.